Described below is a single T cell receptor beta chain sequence and its context. No cognate antigen has been identified for it. Base qualities are not recorded, but no much larger clone differs from it by a single base. This entry comes from a study of CD8 T cells in ankylosing spondylitis (dated by TCRdb to about 2017). In the study overall: To find TCR variants linked to disease, the study profiled T cell receptor beta repertoires in ankylosing spondylitis patients and healthy donors. In total, the full study cohort was made up of 108 healthy donors and roughly 27 ankylosing spondylitis patients. Peripheral blood was sampled, and synovial fluid was also collected from ankylosing spondylitis patients.

Sequenced on an Illumina HiSeq 2500. TCR beta libraries were prepared by quantitative 5'-RACE with molecular barcodes. Concerning the study's data processing: A new computational method based on a probabilistic model of VDJ rearrangement was used to identify disease-linked TCR variants. TCRdb reworked the public reads: Q25 trimming with fastp, MiXCR clone assembly, productive beta chains retained. Entries that share a CDR3 protein sequence are merged under the most common genes and DNA. Here the V and J calls rest on TCRdb's processing, not on the authors' analysis. The sample table records some 350,000 distinct CDR3 sequences; about 15% of these occur just once. The top ten hold 1.1% of the sample. Broad study findings and their caveats: Some motif variants were previously reported in synovial fluid and blood of reactive arthritis patients, suggesting common disease-initiation mechanisms. In peripheral blood, the disease-linked clones were found at relatively low frequencies and had a CD8+ phenotype. Blood from ankylosing spondylitis patients appeared to be characterized by a TCR beta motif made up of about 8 highly homologous amino acid variants. The disease-linked clones were reported as significantly enriched in matched synovial fluid samples from ankylosing spondylitis patients.

Looking up the germline V gene (reference sequence) yields CDR1 SEHNR and CDR2 FQNEAQ. V is reduced by 11 bases and J by 1 base, leaving a spacing of 10 bases between them. The CDR3 measures 12 amino acids from cysteine to phenylalanine. Left in the record is the CDR3 DNA by itself, 36 bases read in frame from the first base. The V and J genes are TRBV7-9 and TRBJ2-3; TRBD2 could be the D gene, as 6 bases match. The sequence was obtained from a male donor with ankylosing spondylitis or in good health (not recorded which). The sample consisted of blood, either unsorted or a sorted T cell fraction (not recorded which). The CDR3 protein is CAWERGTDTQYF. The sequence in DNA is TGTGCCTGGGAGCGGGGCACAGATACGCAGTATTTT. The CDR3, completed at both ends by the reference TRBV7-9 and TRBJ2-3 genes, gives the full variable domain DTGVSQNPRHKITKRGQNVTFRCDPISEHNRLYWYRQTLGQGPEFLTYFQNEAQLEKSRLLSDRFSAERPKGSFSTLEIQRTEQGDSAMYLCAWERGTDTQYFGPGTRLTVL.